The TCR beta chain described here comes from a study of glioma-infiltrating T cells after dendritic cell vaccination. Study-level background: Patients had newly diagnosed or recurrent glioblastoma and received dendritic cell vaccines. Patients received autologous tumor lysate-pulsed dendritic cell vaccination between about 2003 and 2012. The vaccine used monocyte-derived dendritic cells pulsed overnight with autologous tumor lysate. Three intradermal dendritic cell vaccine injections were given every two weeks.

Time point indicated: after dendritic cell vaccination, including at tumor progression/relapse. Per the germline V gene, CDR1 is SGHRS and CDR2 is YFSETQ. The length of the CDR3 is 16 residues. V was trimmed by 0 bases and J by 8 bases, leaving 17 bases between them. Profiled with immunoSEQ multiplex PCR; TCRdb holds only in-frame clones, not every one. The data show approximately 92,000 clones, approximately 80% seen once. This clonotype was sampled from a human donor with glioblastoma. The input for sequencing was blood, taken after dendritic cell vaccination. The genes are TRBV5-1 and TRBJ1-4; the D gene is possibly TRBD1 (6 bases). The CDR3 DNA sequence: TGCGCCAGCAGCTTGGCCCCCACAGGGTTGGGCGAAAAACTGTTTTTT. It is translated as CASSLAPTGLGEKLFF.